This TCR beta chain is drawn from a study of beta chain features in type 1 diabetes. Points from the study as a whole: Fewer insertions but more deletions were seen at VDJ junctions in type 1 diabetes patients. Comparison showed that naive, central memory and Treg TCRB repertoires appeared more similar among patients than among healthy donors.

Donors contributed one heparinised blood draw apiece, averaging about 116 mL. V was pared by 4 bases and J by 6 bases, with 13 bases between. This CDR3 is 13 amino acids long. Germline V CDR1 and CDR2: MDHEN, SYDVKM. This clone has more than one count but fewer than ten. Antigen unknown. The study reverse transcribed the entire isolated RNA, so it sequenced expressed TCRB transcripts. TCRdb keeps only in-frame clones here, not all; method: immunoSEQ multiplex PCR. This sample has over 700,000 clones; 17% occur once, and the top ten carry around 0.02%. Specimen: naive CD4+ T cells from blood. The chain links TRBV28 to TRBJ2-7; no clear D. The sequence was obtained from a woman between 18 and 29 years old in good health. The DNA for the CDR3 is TGTGCCAGCAGTTCCCCAGGAATGGCCGAGCAGTACTTC. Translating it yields CASSSPGMAEQYF.